This T cell receptor beta chain appears in the sequencing data of a study of Graves' ophthalmopathy and Graves' hyperthyroidism. Study observations and caveats: With 70.59% sensitivity and approximately 72% specificity, the model predicted ophthalmopathy progression.

In its sample, this clonotype was seen many times. The antigen is undetermined. Hyperthyroidism was classified as stable if no ophthalmopathy occurred within 18 months of follow-up. Lactation, pregnancy, uncontrolled infections and other autoimmune diseases were all grounds for excluding patients. The study amplified TCR beta CDR3 regions using RNA transcripts. Following a first-round RT-PCR that used HTBI primers, a second-round multiplex PCR was carried out. TCRdb itself ran the multiplex PCR reads through MiXCR, one entry per CDR3 protein. The sample lists 620,000 or so distinct CDR3 sequences, approximately 22% occurring once. The CDR3 has 15 residues. The germline gives CDR1 MDHEN, CDR2 SYDVKM. Trimming took off 3 bases at V and 5 bases at J, with 16 bases between the two ends.

The chain carries TRBV28 and TRBJ1-2; no clear D. The sample taken for sequencing was peripheral blood. The TCR was taken from a woman under 30 with stable Graves' hyperthyroidism. Some clones in this sample may be carry-over from other donors' samples. The CDR3 nucleotides are TGTGCCAGCAGTTTCCCCAGGATACCTAGTTATGGCTACACCTTC. Protein: CASSFPRIPSYGYTF.